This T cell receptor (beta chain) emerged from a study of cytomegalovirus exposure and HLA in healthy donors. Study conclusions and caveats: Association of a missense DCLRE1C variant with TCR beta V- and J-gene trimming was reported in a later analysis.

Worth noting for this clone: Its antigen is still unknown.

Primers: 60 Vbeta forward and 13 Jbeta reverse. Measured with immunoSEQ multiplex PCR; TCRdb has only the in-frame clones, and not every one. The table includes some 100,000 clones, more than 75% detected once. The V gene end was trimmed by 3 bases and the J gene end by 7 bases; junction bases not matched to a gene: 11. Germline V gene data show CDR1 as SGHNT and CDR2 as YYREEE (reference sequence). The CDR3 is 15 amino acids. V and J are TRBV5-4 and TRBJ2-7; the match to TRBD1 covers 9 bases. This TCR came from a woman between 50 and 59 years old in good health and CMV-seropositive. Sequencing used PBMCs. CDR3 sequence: CASSSPPGQGFEQYF. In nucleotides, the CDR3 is TGTGCCAGCAGCTCACCTCCGGGACAGGGATTTGAGCAGTACTTC. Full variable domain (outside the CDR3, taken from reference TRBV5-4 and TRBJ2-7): ETGVTQSPTHLIKTRGQQVTLRCSSQSGHNTVSWYQQALGQGPQFIFQYYREEENGRGNFPPRFSGLQFPNYSSELNVNALELDDSALYLCASSSPPGQGFEQYFGPGTRLTVT.